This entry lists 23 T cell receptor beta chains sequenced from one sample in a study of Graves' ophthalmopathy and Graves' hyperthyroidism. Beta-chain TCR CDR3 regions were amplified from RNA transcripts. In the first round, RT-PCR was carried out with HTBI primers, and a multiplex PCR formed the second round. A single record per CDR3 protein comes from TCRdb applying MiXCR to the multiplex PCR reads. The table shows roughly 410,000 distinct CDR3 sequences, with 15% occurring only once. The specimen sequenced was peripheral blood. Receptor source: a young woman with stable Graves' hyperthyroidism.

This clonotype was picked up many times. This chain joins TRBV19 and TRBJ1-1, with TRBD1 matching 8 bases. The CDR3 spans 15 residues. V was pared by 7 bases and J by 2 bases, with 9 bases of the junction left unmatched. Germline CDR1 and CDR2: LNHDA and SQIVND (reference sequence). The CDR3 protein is CASNTGGALNTEAFF. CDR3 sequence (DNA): TGTGCCAGTAACACAGGGGGGGCCCTTAACACTGAAGCTTTCTTT.

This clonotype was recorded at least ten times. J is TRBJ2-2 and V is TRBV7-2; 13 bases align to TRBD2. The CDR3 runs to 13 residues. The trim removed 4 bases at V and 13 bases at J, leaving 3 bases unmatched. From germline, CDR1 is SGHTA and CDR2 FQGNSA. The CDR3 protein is CASSSGLAGWLFF. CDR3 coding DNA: TGTGCCAGCAGCTCGGGACTAGCGGGGTGGCTGTTTTTT.

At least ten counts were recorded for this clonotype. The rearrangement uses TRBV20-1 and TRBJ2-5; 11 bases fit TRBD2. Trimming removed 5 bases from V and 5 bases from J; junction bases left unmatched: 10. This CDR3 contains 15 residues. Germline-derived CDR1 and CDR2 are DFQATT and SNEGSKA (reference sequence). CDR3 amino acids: CSAPTRLAGGETQYF. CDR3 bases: TGCAGTGCTCCGACCCGGCTAGCGGGGGGTGAGACCCAGTACTTC.

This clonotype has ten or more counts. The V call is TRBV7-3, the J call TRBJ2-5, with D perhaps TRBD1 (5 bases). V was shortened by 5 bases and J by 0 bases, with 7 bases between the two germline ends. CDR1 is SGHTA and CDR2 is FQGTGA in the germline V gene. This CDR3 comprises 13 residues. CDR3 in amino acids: CASSPGNQETQYF. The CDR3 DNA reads TGTGCCAGCAGCCCAGGGAACCAAGAGACCCAGTACTTC.

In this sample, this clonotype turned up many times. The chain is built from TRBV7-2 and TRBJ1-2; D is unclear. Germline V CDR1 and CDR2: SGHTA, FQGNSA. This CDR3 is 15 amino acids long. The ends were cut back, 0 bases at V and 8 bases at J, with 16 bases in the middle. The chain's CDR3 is CASSLAVPAAVGYTF. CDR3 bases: TGTGCCAGCAGCTTAGCTGTCCCCGCGGCGGTGGGCTACACCTTC.

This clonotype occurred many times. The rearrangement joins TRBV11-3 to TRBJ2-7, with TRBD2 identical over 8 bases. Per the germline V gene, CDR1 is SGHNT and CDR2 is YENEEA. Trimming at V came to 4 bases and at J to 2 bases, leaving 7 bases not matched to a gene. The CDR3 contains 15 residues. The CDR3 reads CASSSTPGGAYEQYF. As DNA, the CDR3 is TGTGCCAGCAGCTCTACCCCCGGGGGGGCCTACGAGCAGTACTTC.

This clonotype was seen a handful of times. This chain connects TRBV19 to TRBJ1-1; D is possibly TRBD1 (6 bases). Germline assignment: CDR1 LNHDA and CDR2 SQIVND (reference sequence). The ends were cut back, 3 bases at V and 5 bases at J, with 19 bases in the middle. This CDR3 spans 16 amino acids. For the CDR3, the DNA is TGTGCCAGTAGTATTCGGGGGGCGGGAGGTCGGACTGAAGCTTTCTTT. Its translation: CASSIRGAGGRTEAFF.

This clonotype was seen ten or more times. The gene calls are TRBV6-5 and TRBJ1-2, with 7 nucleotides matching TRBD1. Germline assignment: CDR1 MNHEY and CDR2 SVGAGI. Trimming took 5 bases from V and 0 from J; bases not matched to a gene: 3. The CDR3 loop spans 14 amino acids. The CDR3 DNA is TGTGCCAGCAGTAACAGGGGATCTAACTATGGCTACACCTTC. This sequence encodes CASSNRGSNYGYTF.

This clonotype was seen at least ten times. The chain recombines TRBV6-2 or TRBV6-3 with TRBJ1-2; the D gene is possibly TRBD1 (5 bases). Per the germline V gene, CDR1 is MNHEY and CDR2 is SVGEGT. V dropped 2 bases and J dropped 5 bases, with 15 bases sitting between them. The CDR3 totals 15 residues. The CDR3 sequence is CASSYPRDSHYGYTF. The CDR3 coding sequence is TGTGCCAGCAGTTACCCGAGAGACAGTCATTATGGCTACACCTTC.

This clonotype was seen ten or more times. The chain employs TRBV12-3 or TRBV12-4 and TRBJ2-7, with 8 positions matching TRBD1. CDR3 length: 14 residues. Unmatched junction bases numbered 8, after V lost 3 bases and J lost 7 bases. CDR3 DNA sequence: TGTGCCAGCAGTTTCCGGCGACAGGGGACTGAGCAGTACTTC. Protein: CASSFRRQGTEQYF.

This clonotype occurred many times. CDR3 nucleotide sequence: TGTGCCAGCAGCCCCTCCTTTTTTGGACAGCCCCAGCATTTT. This codes for CASSPSFFGQPQHF. The genes are TRBV6-1 and TRBJ1-5, with D unresolved. The V end was cut by 6 bases, the J end by 7 bases, with 16 bases between. Per the germline V gene, CDR1 is MNHNS and CDR2 is SASEGT. This CDR3 has 14 amino acids.

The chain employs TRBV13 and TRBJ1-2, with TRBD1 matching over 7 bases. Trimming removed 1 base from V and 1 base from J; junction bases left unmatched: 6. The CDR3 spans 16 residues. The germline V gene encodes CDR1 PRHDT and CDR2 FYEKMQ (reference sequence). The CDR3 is CASSLVGGSLNYGYTF. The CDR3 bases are TGTGCCAGCAGCTTAGTAGGGGGCAGCCTTAACTATGGCTACACCTTC.

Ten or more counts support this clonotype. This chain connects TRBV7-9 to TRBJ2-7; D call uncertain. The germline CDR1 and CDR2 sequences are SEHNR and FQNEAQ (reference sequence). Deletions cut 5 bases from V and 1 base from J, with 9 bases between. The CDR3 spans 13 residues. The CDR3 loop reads CASSLDPSYEQYF. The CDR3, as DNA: TGTGCCAGCAGCCTTGACCCGTCCTACGAGCAGTACTTC.

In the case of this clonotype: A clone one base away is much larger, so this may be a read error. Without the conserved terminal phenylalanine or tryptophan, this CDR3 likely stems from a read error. The CDR3 DNA follows: TGTGCCAGCAGCCTACCCGGACAGGGGAGCAATTATGGCTACACCTAC. Protein sequence: CASSLPGQGSNYGYTY. V gene TRBV4-2 combines with J gene TRBJ1-2, with TRBD1 matching 9 bases. The junction had 11 bases not matched to a gene; V was cut back by 4 bases and J by 5 bases. Germline-derived CDR1 and CDR2 are LGHNA and YNFKEQ. The CDR3 is 16 residues long.

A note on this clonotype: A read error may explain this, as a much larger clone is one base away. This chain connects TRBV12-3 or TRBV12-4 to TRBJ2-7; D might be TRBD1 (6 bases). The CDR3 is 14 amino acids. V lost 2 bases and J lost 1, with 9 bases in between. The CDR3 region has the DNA TGTGCCAGCAGTTTACCCGGACAGTCCTACGAGCAGTACTTC. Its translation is CASSLPGQSYEQYF.

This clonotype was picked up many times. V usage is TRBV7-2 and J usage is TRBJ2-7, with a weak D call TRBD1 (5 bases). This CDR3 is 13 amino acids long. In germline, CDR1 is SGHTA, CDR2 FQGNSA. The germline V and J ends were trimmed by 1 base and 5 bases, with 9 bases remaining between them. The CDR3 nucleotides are TGTGCCAGCAGCTTAGAACAGGCCCACGAGCAGTACTTC. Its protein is CASSLEQAHEQYF.

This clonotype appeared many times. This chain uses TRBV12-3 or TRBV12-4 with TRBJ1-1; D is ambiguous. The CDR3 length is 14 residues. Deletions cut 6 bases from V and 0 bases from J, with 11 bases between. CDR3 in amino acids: CASSVRQMNTEAFF. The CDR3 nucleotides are TGTGCCAGCAGCGTCAGGCAGATGAACACTGAAGCTTTCTTT.

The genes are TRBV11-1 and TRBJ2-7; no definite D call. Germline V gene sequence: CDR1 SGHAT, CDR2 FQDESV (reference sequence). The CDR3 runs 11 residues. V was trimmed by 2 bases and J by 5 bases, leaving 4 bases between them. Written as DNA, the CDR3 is TGTGCCAGCAGCTTAAGGCACGAGCAGTACGTC. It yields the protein CASSLRHEQYV.

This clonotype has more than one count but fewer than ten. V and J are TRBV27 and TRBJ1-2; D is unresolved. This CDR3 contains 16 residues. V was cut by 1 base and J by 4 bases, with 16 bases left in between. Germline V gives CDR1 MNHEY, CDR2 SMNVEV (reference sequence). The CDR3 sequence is CASSLFPGGSLYGYTF. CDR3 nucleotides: TGTGCCAGCAGTTTATTCCCCGGTGGCAGTCTCTATGGCTACACCTTC.

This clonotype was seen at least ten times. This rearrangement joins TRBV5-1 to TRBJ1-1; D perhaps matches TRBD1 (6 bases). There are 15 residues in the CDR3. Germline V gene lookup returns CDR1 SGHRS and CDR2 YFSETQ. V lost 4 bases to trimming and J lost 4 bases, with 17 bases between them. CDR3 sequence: CASSLGGTGRTEAFF. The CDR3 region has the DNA TGCGCCAGCAGCCTCGGGGGAACAGGGCGCACTGAAGCTTTCTTT.

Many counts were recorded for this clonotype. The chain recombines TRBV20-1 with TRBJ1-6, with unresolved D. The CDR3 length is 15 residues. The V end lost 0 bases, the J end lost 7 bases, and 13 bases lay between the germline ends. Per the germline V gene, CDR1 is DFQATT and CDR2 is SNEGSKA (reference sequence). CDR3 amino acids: CSARDLGRANSPLHF. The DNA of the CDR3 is TGCAGTGCTAGAGATTTGGGTAGGGCAAATTCACCCCTCCACTTT.

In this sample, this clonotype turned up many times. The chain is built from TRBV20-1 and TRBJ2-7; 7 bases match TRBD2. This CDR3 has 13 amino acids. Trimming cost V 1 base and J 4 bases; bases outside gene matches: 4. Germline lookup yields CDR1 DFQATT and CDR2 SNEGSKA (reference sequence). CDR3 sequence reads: CSARGTSSYEQYF. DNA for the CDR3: TGCAGTGCTAGAGGGACTAGTTCATACGAGCAGTACTTC.

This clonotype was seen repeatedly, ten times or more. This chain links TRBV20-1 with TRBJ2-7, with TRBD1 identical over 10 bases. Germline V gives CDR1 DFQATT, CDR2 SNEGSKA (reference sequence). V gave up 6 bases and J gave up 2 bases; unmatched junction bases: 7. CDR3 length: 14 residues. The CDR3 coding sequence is TGCAGTGCGTCCGGGACAGGGGTTCCCTACGAGCAGTACTTC. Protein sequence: CSASGTGVPYEQYF.